The rows below give T cell receptor beta chains drawn from one sample of a study of T-cell memory formation after mild COVID-19. TCRdb reprocessed the 5' RACE reads with MiXCR, giving one entry per CDR3 protein. The sample consists of a few hundred thousand distinct CDR3 sequences, 25% to 30% of them appearing once. The sequenced sample consisted of PBMCs or a T cell subset sorted from them (not recorded which). The receptor set was obtained from an adult woman who had mild COVID-19 (a few samples of this study predate the infection). Cell type and time point are not known. The CDR3 runs from the conserved cysteine through the conserved F or W. Fields, in order: clone size, J gene, V gene, D gene, CDR3 length, CDR3 protein, CDR3 DNA. The D gene is left open where the match is weak. Clone sizes are given selectively: once, few, many, or a class where the clone is expanded.

- | TRBJ2-7 | TRBV4-1 | - | 12 | CASRQVYGEQYF | TGCGCCAGCAGACAAGTATACGGCGAGCAGTACTTC
- | TRBJ1-2 | TRBV9 | - | 17 | CASSVDSRTLRHYGYTF | TGTGCCAGCAGCGTAGATAGCAGGACACTCCGTCACTATGGCTACACCTTC
once | TRBJ2-3 | TRBV4-1 | TRBD1 | 14 | CASSRVRGPDTQYF | TGCGCCAGCAGCCGTGTAAGGGGGCCAGATACGCAGTATTTT
many | TRBJ2-5 | TRBV7-9 | - | 15 | CASSLAVGSLETQYF | TGTGCCAGCAGCTTAGCGGTTGGGAGCCTGGAGACCCAGTACTTC
- | TRBJ2-1 | TRBV9 | - | 18 | CASSVSSRALGGYNEQFF | TGTGCCAGCAGCGTATCCTCTAGGGCCCTCGGCGGCTACAATGAGCAGTTCTTC
- | TRBJ2-3 | TRBV30 | - | 11 | CAWKQGLTQYF | TGTGCCTGGAAACAGGGTCTAACGCAGTATTTT
few | TRBJ2-1 | TRBV30 | TRBD1 | 15 | CAWTPGTVLYNEQFF | TGTGCCTGGACCCCCGGGACAGTTCTCTACAATGAGCAGTTCTTC
- | TRBJ2-7 | TRBV11-2 | TRBD2 | 13 | CASSLNGGDEQYF | TGTGCCAGCAGCCTCAATGGGGGGGACGAGCAGTACTTC
- | TRBJ2-1 | TRBV5-4 | TRBD2 | 13 | CASSPGTSGEQFF | TGTGCCAGCAGCCCTGGGACTAGCGGTGAGCAGTTCTTC
- | TRBJ2-3 | TRBV24-1 | - | 13 | CATSGTGTDTQYF | TGTGCCACCAGTGGGACGGGCACAGATACGCAGTATTTT
few | TRBJ2-1 | TRBV7-9 | - | 14 | CASSLGGINNEQFF | TGTGCCAGCAGCTTGGGCGGGATTAACAATGAGCAGTTCTTC
- | TRBJ2-1 | TRBV6-2/TRBV6-3 | - | 15 | CASSYSGRAYNEQFF | TGTGCCAGCAGTTACTCTGGCAGGGCCTACAATGAGCAGTTCTTC
- | TRBJ2-7 | TRBV7-6 | - | 13 | CASSLSRLYEQYF | TGTGCCAGCAGCTTATCACGGCTCTACGAGCAGTACTTC
- | TRBJ1-1 | TRBV7-6 | - | 14 | CASRQGSRGTEAFF | TGTGCCAGCAGGCAGGGCAGTAGGGGGACTGAAGCTTTCTTT
few | TRBJ2-7 | TRBV29-1 | - | 14 | CSVASFGVSYEQYF | TGCAGCGTAGCGTCGTTTGGGGTCAGCTACGAGCAGTACTTC
few | TRBJ1-1 | TRBV9 | - | 14 | CASSVEQDGGGAFF | TGTGCCAGCAGCGTAGAACAGGATGGTGGAGGGGCTTTCTTT
few | TRBJ1-2 | TRBV7-2 | - | 13 | CASSLDTLYGYTF | TGTGCCAGCAGCTTGGACACTTTGTATGGCTACACCTTC
- | TRBJ2-1 | TRBV25-1 | - | 17 | CASSEDLVLESYNEQFF | TGTGCCAGCAGTGAAGACCTAGTTCTGGAATCCTACAATGAGCAGTTCTTC
many | TRBJ2-1 | TRBV7-9 | - | 11 | CASQGDNEQFF | TGTGCCAGCCAGGGTGACAATGAGCAGTTCTTC
- | TRBJ2-2 | TRBV27 | - | 15 | CASTGGSRYTGELFF | TGTGCCAGCACGGGTGGTAGCAGGTACACCGGGGAGCTGTTTTTT
- | TRBJ2-1 | TRBV10-3 | - | 12 | CAISERGESQFF | TGTGCCATCAGTGAGAGGGGTGAATCGCAGTTCTTC
few | TRBJ2-7 | TRBV7-9 | TRBD1 | 16 | CASSAPQTGISYEQYF | TGTGCCAGCAGCGCCCCCCAGACAGGGATCTCCTACGAGCAGTACTTC
- | TRBJ2-1 | TRBV14 | - | 15 | CASSQWKLADNEQFF | TGTGCCAGCAGCCAATGGAAACTAGCTGACAATGAGCAGTTCTTC
- | TRBJ2-5 | TRBV20-1 | TRBD1 | 16 | CSARGQGGGSGETQYF | TGCAGTGCTAGGGGACAGGGTGGGGGTTCAGGAGAGACCCAGTACTTC
few | TRBJ2-7 | TRBV20-1 | TRBD2 | 15 | CSAKTLRGRLSEQYF | TGCAGTGCTAAGACCCTGCGCGGGAGGTTAAGCGAGCAGTACTTC
- | TRBJ1-5 | TRBV30 | - | 13 | CAWSVGYNQPQHF | TGTGCCTGGAGTGTGGGCTACAATCAGCCCCAGCATTTT
- | TRBJ2-4 | TRBV20-1 | TRBD2 | 17 | CSARGYPSGILTNIQYF | TGCAGTGCTAGAGGGTATCCTAGCGGGATCTTGACAAACATTCAGTACTTC
- | TRBJ1-1 | TRBV12-3/TRBV12-4 | - | 14 | CASTWGVMNTEAFF | TGTGCCAGCACCTGGGGGGTCATGAACACTGAAGCTTTCTTT
- | TRBJ1-5 | TRBV15 | - | 14 | CATSTSGDGQPQHF | TGTGCCACCAGCACGTCAGGGGACGGGCAGCCCCAGCATTTT
- | TRBJ2-2 | TRBV9 | - | 16 | CASSADAGTNTGELFF | TGTGCCAGCAGCGCGGACGCCGGGACAAATACCGGGGAGCTGTTTTTT
- | TRBJ2-7 | TRBV19 | - | 15 | CASSSLNGGNYEQYF | TGTGCCAGTAGTTCCCTCAACGGGGGAAACTACGAGCAGTACTTC
once | TRBJ2-7 | TRBV20-1 | TRBD2 | 14 | CSARPPAGAGEQYF | TGCAGTGCTAGGCCCCCAGCGGGAGCGGGCGAGCAGTACTTC
- | TRBJ2-1 | TRBV4-1 | TRBD2 | 17 | CASSHDQGTSGGNEQFF | TGCGCCAGCAGCCACGATCAAGGGACTAGCGGGGGCAATGAGCAGTTCTTC
- | TRBJ2-5 | TRBV12-3/TRBV12-4 | - | 14 | CASSSGGQQETQYF | TGTGCCAGCAGTTCTGGGGGGCAACAAGAGACCCAGTACTTC
few | TRBJ2-1 | TRBV9 | - | 16 | CASSGGGLTSYNEQFF | TGTGCCAGCAGCGGAGGAGGCCTGACTTCTTACAATGAGCAGTTCTTC
- | TRBJ1-5 | TRBV11-2 | - | 12 | CASGTGNQPQHF | TGTGCCTCTGGGACCGGCAATCAGCCCCAGCATTTT
- | TRBJ2-7 | TRBV5-4 | TRBD1 | 14 | CASRPRGQAYEQYF | TGTGCCAGCAGGCCCCGGGGACAGGCCTACGAGCAGTACTTC
once | TRBJ2-1 | TRBV27 | - | 16 | CASSLGVMGGGNEQFF | TGTGCCAGCAGTTTAGGGGTAATGGGTGGCGGGAATGAGCAGTTCTTC
- | TRBJ1-3 | TRBV12-3/TRBV12-4 | - | 13 | CASISPEGNTIYF | TGTGCCAGCATCTCACCCGAGGGAAACACCATATATTTT
few | TRBJ2-7 | TRBV12-3/TRBV12-4 | - | 15 | CASTRKVGATYEQYF | TGTGCCAGCACCCGGAAGGTAGGGGCCACCTACGAGCAGTACTTC
- | TRBJ1-2 | TRBV24-1 | - | 12 | CATSEPTEGYTF | TGTGCCACCAGTGAACCGACGGAAGGCTACACCTTC
- | TRBJ1-3 | TRBV20-1 | - | 15 | CSARRRGAGGNTIYF | TGCAGTGCTAGAAGGCGGGGGGCAGGTGGAAACACCATATATTTT
- | TRBJ2-2 | TRBV5-4 | TRBD1 | 15 | CASTRDRTNTGELFF | TGTGCCAGCACCAGGGACAGGACGAACACCGGGGAGCTGTTTTTT
- | TRBJ2-7 | TRBV27 | TRBD2 | 15 | CASSLSLAGPYEQYF | TGTGCCAGCAGTTTATCACTAGCGGGACCCTACGAGCAGTACTTC